This TCR beta chain was observed in a study of blood T cell repertoires in COVID-19. Produced via immunoSEQ multiplex PCR; TCRdb's table is partial and in-frame only. The table lists about 97,000 clones, 87% of them singletons. V lost 5 bases, J lost 0 bases, and 7 bases lay in between. The germline CDR1 and CDR2 sequences are SNHLY and FYNNEI. This CDR3 has 13 amino acids. The sample consisted of peripheral blood. This sequence was found in a man aged 50 or older with active COVID-19. The chain links TRBV2 to TRBJ1-1, with unresolved D. Here the CDR3 reads CASSLTVNTEAFF. In DNA form, the CDR3 reads TGTGCCAGCAGTCTTACAGTGAACACTGAAGCTTTCTTT.